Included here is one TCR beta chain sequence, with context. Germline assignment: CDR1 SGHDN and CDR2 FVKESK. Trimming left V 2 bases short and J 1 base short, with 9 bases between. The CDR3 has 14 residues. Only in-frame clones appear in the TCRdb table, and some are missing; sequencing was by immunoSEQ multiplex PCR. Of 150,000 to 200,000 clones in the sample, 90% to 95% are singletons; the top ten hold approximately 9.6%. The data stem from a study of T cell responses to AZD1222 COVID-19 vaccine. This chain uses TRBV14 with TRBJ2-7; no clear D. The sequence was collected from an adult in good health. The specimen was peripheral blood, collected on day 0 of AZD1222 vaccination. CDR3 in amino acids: CASSQLGSSYEQYF. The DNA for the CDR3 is TGTGCCAGCAGCCAACTGGGATCATCCTACGAGCAGTACTTC.